This is a list of T cell receptor beta chains from one sample in a study of post-analysis software for immune sequencing data. MiXCR, applied by TCRdb to the PCR reads, yields one record per CDR3 protein. The repertoire holds some 890,000 distinct CDR3 sequences, with approximately 57% as singletons. The sample consisted of blood. These receptors all come from a girl aged 10-17 years with multiple sclerosis. The CDR3 runs from the conserved cysteine through the conserved F or W. The D gene is left open where the match is weak. Rows may omit the clone size; those that give it use once, few, many or a size class.

size | J | D | V | DNA | CDR3
- | TRBJ2-1 | - | TRBV5-1 | TGCGCCAGCAGCTGGGGGTCGGGGGTTGCCGATGAGCAGTTCTTC | CASSWGSGVADEQFF
few | TRBJ2-1 | TRBD2 | TRBV20-1 | TGCAGTGCTAGAAAGACTAGCGGGAGCTCCTACAATGAGCAGTTCTTC | CSARKTSGSSYNEQFF
once | TRBJ1-2 | - | TRBV9 | TGTGCCAGCAGCGTAGCGGCAGACCTGTGGGAAGACTATGGCTACACCTTC | CASSVAADLWEDYGYTF
- | TRBJ2-1 | - | TRBV20-1 | TGCAGTGCTAGCCTTACTAGCTACCCCTACAATGAGCAGTTCTTC | CSASLTSYPYNEQFF
once | TRBJ1-1 | - | TRBV29-1 | TGCAGCGTTGGGCAGGCTCCTATGAACACTGAAGCTTTCTTT | CSVGQAPMNTEAFF
- | TRBJ2-3 | TRBD2 | TRBV29-1 | TGCAGCGCCCGTCTCGGGACTAGCGGGGGAGATACGCAGTATTTT | CSARLGTSGGDTQYF
- | TRBJ2-3 | - | TRBV20-1 | TGCAGTGCTTTTGCCCAGGGGTATAGTGGGACAGATACGCAGTATTTT | CSAFAQGYSGTDTQYF
- | TRBJ2-6 | - | TRBV9 | TGTGCCAGCAGCGTAGGCAGGTCCGACTCTGGGGCCAACGTCCTGACTTTC | CASSVGRSDSGANVLTF
- | TRBJ1-4 | - | TRBV20-1 | TGCAGTGCTAGTTTGGGACCCTCAGGAGAAAAACTGTTTTTT | CSASLGPSGEKLFF
- | TRBJ2-3 | - | TRBV12-3/TRBV12-4 | TGTGCCAGCAGTTTAGCGGGGAAGGCAGATACGCAGTATTTT | CASSLAGKADTQYF
few | TRBJ2-7 | TRBD1 | TRBV2 | TGTGCCAGCAGTCCGAAGCGGACAGGGGGCGGCTACGAGCAGTACTTC | CASSPKRTGGGYEQYF
- | TRBJ2-7 | - | TRBV27 | TGTGCCAGCAGTGGGCGCTCCTACGAGCAGTACTTC | CASSGRSYEQYF
- | TRBJ2-7 | TRBD2 | TRBV18 | TGTGCCAGCTCACCGGGGCGGGAGGCGTCCTACGAGCAGTACTTC | CASSPGREASYEQYF
- | TRBJ2-1 | TRBD1 | TRBV27 | TGTGCCAGCACCAATTTACCGGGACAGGACAAATTAGGGCAGTTCTTC | CASTNLPGQDKLGQFF
- | TRBJ2-1 | - | TRBV3-1 | TGTGCCAGCAGCCATGTGCGGACCTACAATGAGCAGTTCTTC | CASSHVRTYNEQFF
once | TRBJ2-1 | - | TRBV5-5 | TGTGCCAGCACCCAAAAGGCCGGGGCCGCGAATGAGCAGTTCTTC | CASTQKAGAANEQFF
- | TRBJ2-3 | - | TRBV20-1 | TGCAGTGCCCATGCCCCGGGGGGCATAGATACGCAGTATTTT | CSAHAPGGIDTQYF
- | TRBJ2-1 | - | TRBV29-1 | TGCAGCGTGACCACAGGGACCTCCTACAATGAGCAGTTCTTC | CSVTTGTSYNEQFF